This is a list of T cell receptor beta chains from one sample in a study of blood T cell repertoires in COVID-19. Sequencing used immunoSEQ multiplex PCR; TCRdb keeps in-frame clones, though not all of them. The sample consists of some 670,000 clones, 85% to 90% of them appearing once. Sample: peripheral blood. These receptors all come from a woman aged 18-29 years with acute or convalescent COVID-19. CDR3s include the opening cysteine and the closing phenylalanine or tryptophan. The D gene is left open where the match is weak. Rows give clone size only sometimes, using once, few, many, or a class for an expanded clone.

j_call v_call clone_size d_call cdr3_aa cdr3_nt
TRBJ1-2 TRBV4-3 - - CASSQGLSQRYGYTF TGCGCCAGCAGCCAAGGTCTCAGTCAACGCTATGGCTACACCTTC
TRBJ2-2 TRBV27 - - CASSPGLQTGELFF TGTGCCAGCAGTCCGGGACTTCAAACCGGGGAGCTGTTTTTT
TRBJ1-1 TRBV30 - - CAWSATGDTEAFF TGTGCCTGGAGTGCTACGGGGGACACTGAAGCTTTCTTT
TRBJ1-2 TRBV18 - - CASSPPGWIGKDYGYTF TGTGCCAGCTCACCCCCGGGTTGGATCGGCAAGGACTATGGCTACACCTTC
TRBJ2-2 TRBV27 - - CASSPGVGTGELFF TGTGCCAGCAGCCCGGGGGTCGGCACCGGGGAGCTGTTTTTT
TRBJ2-7 TRBV9 - TRBD2 CASSVAVEGRGRTYEQYF TGTGCCAGCAGCGTAGCCGTGGAAGGGAGGGGACGTACCTACGAGCAGTACTTC
TRBJ2-7 TRBV24-1 - TRBD1 CATSDLQPGGSYEQYF TGTGCCACCAGTGATTTGCAGCCAGGGGGCTCCTACGAGCAGTACTTC
TRBJ1-1 TRBV2 once - CASRHRVGNTEAFF TGTGCCAGCAGGCACAGGGTAGGGAACACTGAAGCTTTCTTT
TRBJ2-7 TRBV24-1 - TRBD1 CATSDPSGTGVYEQYF TGTGCCACCAGTGATCCGTCCGGGACAGGGGTCTACGAGCAGTACTTC
TRBJ1-2 TRBV27 - - CASSPRITEITNYGYTF TGTGCCAGCAGTCCAAGGATTACAGAGATTACTAACTATGGCTACACCTTC
TRBJ2-7 TRBV7-9 once - CASSHTLGYEQYF TGTGCCAGCAGCCACACACTAGGGTACGAGCAGTACTTC
TRBJ2-3 TRBV5-1 - TRBD2 CASAYLAGGPTDTQYF TGCGCCAGCGCCTACCTAGCGGGGGGGCCCACAGATACGCAGTATTTT
TRBJ1-2 TRBV5-5 - - CASSFTRPTIGYTF TGTGCCAGCAGTTTCACCCGCCCCACTATAGGCTACACCTTC
TRBJ1-5 TRBV7-2 once - CASSLGTRGQPQHF TGTGCCAGCAGTCTCGGAACTCGGGGTCAGCCCCAGCATTTT
TRBJ1-1 TRBV5-6 - - CASSYQDRNTEAFF TGTGCCAGCAGTTACCAGGACAGAAACACTGAAGCTTTCTTT
TRBJ2-7 TRBV5-8 - - CASSLDLSGVYEQYF TGTGCCAGCAGCTTGGATCTCTCAGGTGTCTACGAGCAGTACTTC
TRBJ2-1 TRBV19 - TRBD2 CASSRLGLAGGPYNEQFF TGTGCCAGTAGTAGGTTAGGACTAGCGGGGGGACCCTACAATGAGCAGTTCTTC
TRBJ1-2 TRBV7-3 - TRBD1 CASSSPGTGLYTF TGTGCCAGCAGCTCCCCCGGGACAGGCCTCTACACCTTC
TRBJ1-5 TRBV6-6 - TRBD1 CASSGGAGQPQHF TGTGCCAGCTCAGGGGGCGCGGGTCAGCCCCAGCATTTT
TRBJ2-7 TRBV10-3 - TRBD1 CAISARQGAAIDSYEQYF TGTGCCATCAGTGCGCGACAGGGGGCAGCAATCGACTCCTACGAGCAGTACTTC
TRBJ1-3 TRBV10-3 - - CAIKSGQSSGNTIYF TGTGCCATAAAAAGCGGGCAATCCTCTGGAAACACCATATATTTT
TRBJ2-7 TRBV6-2/TRBV6-3 - TRBD1 CASSRASGTGMTYEQYF TGTGCCAGCAGTCGGGCCTCGGGGACAGGGATGACCTACGAGCAGTACTTC
TRBJ1-1 TRBV5-6 - - CASSSELGVDAFF TGTGCCAGCAGCTCCGAACTCGGGGTGGATGCTTTCTTT
TRBJ1-2 TRBV9 - TRBD1 CASSKGQGSGGYTF TGTGCCAGCAGCAAGGGACAGGGGTCGGGAGGCTACACCTTC
TRBJ1-2 TRBV9 few TRBD1 CASSVGQGSEGYTF TGTGCCAGCAGCGTCGGACAGGGAAGTGAAGGCTACACCTTC
TRBJ2-1 TRBV6-5 - TRBD1 CASSGTGTGGNEQFF TGTGCCAGCAGCGGAACCGGGACAGGGGGCAATGAGCAGTTCTTC
TRBJ1-2 TRBV12-5 - TRBD1 CASGTGANYGYTF TGTGCTAGTGGGACAGGGGCTAACTATGGCTACACCTTC
TRBJ1-1 TRBV19 - TRBD1 CASRTDRVYTEAFF TGTGCCAGTAGGACGGACAGGGTGTACACTGAAGCTTTCTTT
TRBJ1-2 TRBV29-1 - - CSAQGGVDSNYGYTF TGCAGCGCCCAGGGAGGGGTCGACTCTAACTATGGCTACACCTTC
TRBJ1-4 TRBV4-2 - - CASSQGAGEGSEKLFF TGTGCCAGCAGCCAAGGGGCAGGGGAGGGGAGTGAAAAACTGTTTTTT
TRBJ2-7 TRBV11-2 - - CASSRSRETGLEQYF TGTGCCAGCAGCCGTTCGAGGGAAACAGGGCTCGAGCAGTACTTC
TRBJ2-3 TRBV5-1 - - CASSSLPGQDTQYF TGCGCCAGCAGCTCCCTTCCTGGCCAAGATACGCAGTATTTT
TRBJ2-6 TRBV5-1 - TRBD2 CASSLAGRDLVAGANVLTF TGCGCCAGCAGCTTGGCGGGGAGGGATTTAGTTGCTGGGGCCAACGTCCTGACTTTC
TRBJ2-3 TRBV7-8 - TRBD1 CASSLAQGQGGTDTQYF TGTGCCAGCAGCTTAGCGCAGGGACAGGGGGGGACAGATACGCAGTATTTT
TRBJ1-5 TRBV5-8 - TRBD1 CASSSRGLGNQPQHF TGTGCCAGCAGCTCCAGGGGGCTAGGTAATCAGCCCCAGCATTTT
TRBJ1-2 TRBV15 once TRBD1 CATSRGGQYGYTF TGTGCCACCAGCAGGGGGGGACAGTATGGCTACACCTTC
TRBJ1-6 TRBV12-5 - TRBD1 CASGQGIGSPLHF TGTGCTAGTGGACAGGGGATTGGTTCACCCCTCCACTTT